This T cell receptor beta chain was sequenced during a study of T cell responses to AZD1222 COVID-19 vaccine. Measured with immunoSEQ multiplex PCR; TCRdb has only the in-frame clones, and not every one. The sample includes fewer than 200,000 clones, approximately 92% of them seen just once. The input for sequencing was peripheral blood, taken on day 0 of AZD1222 vaccination. This clonotype originated in an adult in good health.

The CDR3 here is CASSEMPAGLGNEKLFF. The CDR3 nucleotides read TGTGCCAGCAGTGAGATGCCCGCCGGGTTGGGGAATGAAAAACTGTTTTTT. The rearrangement uses TRBV6-1 and TRBJ1-4; D not resolved. This CDR3 has 17 amino acids. The germline V and J ends were trimmed by 3 bases and 5 bases, with 19 bases remaining between them. The germline V gene encodes CDR1 MNHNS and CDR2 SASEGT.